This T cell receptor (beta chain) came from a study of cytomegalovirus exposure and HLA in healthy donors. The CDR3 has 16 residues. Germline CDR1 LGHNA, CDR2 YSLEER. The V end was cut by 0 bases, the J end by 0 bases, with 11 bases between. The PCR ran on 60 Vbeta and 13 Jbeta primers. Data came from immunoSEQ multiplex PCR; TCRdb stores just in-frame clones and leaves some out. The repertoire holds around 100,000 clones, with about 80% as singletons. This TCR was sampled from a woman between 35 and 50 years old in good health and CMV-seronegative. What was sequenced was PBMCs. The chain has TRBV4-3 and TRBJ1-2; possible D gene TRBD1, 5 bases. The CDR3 here is CASSQDRTLSNYGYTF. The CDR3 nucleotides read TGCGCCAGCAGCCAAGACCGGACACTTTCTAACTATGGCTACACCTTC.